The entry that follows covers one T cell receptor (beta chain) sequence. The junction had 8 bases not matched to a gene; V was cut back by 10 bases and J by 5 bases. The germline CDR1 and CDR2 sequences are ENHRY and SYGVKD. The CDR3 has 12 residues. This entry comes from a study of blood T cell repertoires in COVID-19. At the level of the study: Both acute and convalescent COVID-19 samples were obtained from the United States, Italy and Spain. PBMCs, B-cell-depleted T cells, or T cells provided the cDNA or gDNA that made up the material.

Original data processing: Amplification of reference gene primers provided the estimated nucleated cell counts. Sequencing used immunoSEQ multiplex PCR; TCRdb keeps in-frame clones, though not all of them. V and J calls and clone size are as listed in that table; D and trimming were resolved from the DNA. This sample yields 150,000 to 200,000 clones, of which roughly 81% are seen a single time; approximately 10% belongs to the top ten. The J gene is TRBJ2-7, the V gene TRBV10-3; 7 nucleotides agree with TRBD1. The sequence was obtained from a woman in her thirties or forties with COVID-19, enrolled during active disease. Sequencing input: peripheral blood. The chain's CDR3 is CATEQGSDEQYF. The CDR3 DNA reads as TGTGCCACCGAACAGGGGAGCGACGAGCAGTACTTC.